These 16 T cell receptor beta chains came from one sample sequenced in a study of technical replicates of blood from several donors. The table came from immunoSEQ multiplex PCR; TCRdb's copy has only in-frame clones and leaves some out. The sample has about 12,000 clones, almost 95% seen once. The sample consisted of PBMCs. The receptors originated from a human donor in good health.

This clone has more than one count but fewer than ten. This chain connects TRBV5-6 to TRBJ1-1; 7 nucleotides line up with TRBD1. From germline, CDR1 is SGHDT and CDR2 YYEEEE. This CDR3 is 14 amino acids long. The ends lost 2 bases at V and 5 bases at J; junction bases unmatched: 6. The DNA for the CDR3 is TGTGCCAGCAGCTTTCCCGACAGGGCTACTGAAGCTTTCTTT. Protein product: CASSFPDRATEAFF. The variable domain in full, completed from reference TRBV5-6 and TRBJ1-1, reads DAGVTQSPTHLIKTRGQQVTLRCSPKSGHDTVSWYQQALGQGPQFIFQYYEEEERQRGNFPDRFSGHQFPNYSSELNVNALLLGDSALYLCASSFPDRATEAFFGQGTRLTVV.

CDR3 protein: CASTQGGDSGANVLTF. The DNA of the CDR3 is TGTGCCAGTACCCAAGGCGGCGACTCTGGGGCCAACGTCCTGACTTTC. V and J are TRBV19 and TRBJ2-6; D ambiguous. CDR3 size: 16 residues. V was clipped by 7 bases and J by 0 bases, with 13 bases between them. CDR1 is LNHDA and CDR2 is SQIVND in the germline V gene (reference sequence).

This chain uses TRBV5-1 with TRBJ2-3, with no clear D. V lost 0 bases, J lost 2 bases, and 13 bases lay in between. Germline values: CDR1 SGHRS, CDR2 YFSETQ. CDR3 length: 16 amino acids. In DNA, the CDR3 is TGCGCCAGCAGCTTGGGGTTAACTCCTAACACAGATACGCAGTATTTT. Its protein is CASSLGLTPNTDTQYF.

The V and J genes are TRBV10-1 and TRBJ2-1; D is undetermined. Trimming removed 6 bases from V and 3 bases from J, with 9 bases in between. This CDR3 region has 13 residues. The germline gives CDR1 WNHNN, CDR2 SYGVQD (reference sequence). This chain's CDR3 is CASSPSYYNEQFF. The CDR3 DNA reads TGCGCCAGCAGCCCCAGTTACTACAATGAGCAGTTCTTC.

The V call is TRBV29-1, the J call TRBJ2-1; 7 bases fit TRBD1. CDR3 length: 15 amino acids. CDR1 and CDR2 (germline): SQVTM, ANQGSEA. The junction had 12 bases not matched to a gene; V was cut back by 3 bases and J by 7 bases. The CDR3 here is CSVETGPREVNEQFF. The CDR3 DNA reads TGCAGCGTTGAGACAGGGCCCCGGGAAGTGAATGAGCAGTTCTTC.

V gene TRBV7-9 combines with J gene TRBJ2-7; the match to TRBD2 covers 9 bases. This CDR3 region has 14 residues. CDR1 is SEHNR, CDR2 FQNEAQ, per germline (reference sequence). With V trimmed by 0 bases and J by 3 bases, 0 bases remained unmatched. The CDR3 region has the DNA TGTGCCAGCAGCTTAGCTAGCGGGAGCTACGAGCAGTACTTC. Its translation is CASSLASGSYEQYF.

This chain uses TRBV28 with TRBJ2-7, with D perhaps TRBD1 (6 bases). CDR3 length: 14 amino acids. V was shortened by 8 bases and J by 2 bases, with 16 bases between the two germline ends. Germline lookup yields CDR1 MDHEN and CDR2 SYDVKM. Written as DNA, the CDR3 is TGTGCCAGCCTCAAAACCGGGACAACCTACGAGCAGTACTTC. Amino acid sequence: CASLKTGTTYEQYF.

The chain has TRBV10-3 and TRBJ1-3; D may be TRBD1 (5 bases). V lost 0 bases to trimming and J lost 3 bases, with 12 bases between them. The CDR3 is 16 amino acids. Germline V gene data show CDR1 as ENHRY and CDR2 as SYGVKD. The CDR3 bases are TGTGCCATCAGTGAGTCTGGGGCCACGGGTGGAAACACCATATATTTT. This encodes CAISESGATGGNTIYF.

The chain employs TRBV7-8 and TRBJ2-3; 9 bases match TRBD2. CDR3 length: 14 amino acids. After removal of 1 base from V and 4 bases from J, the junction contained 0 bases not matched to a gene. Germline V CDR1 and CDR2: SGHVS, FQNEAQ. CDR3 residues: CASSLGTSADTQYF. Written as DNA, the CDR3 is TGTGCCAGCAGCTTAGGGACTAGCGCAGATACGCAGTATTTT.

This CDR3 reads CASSSERSEQFF. For the CDR3, the DNA is TGTGCCAGCAGCTCTGAGCGGAGTGAGCAGTTCTTC. This rearrangement joins TRBV7-9 to TRBJ2-1, with D maybe TRBD2 (5 bases). The CDR3 extends over 12 amino acids. The V and J ends lost 4 bases and 9 bases respectively, with 10 bases between them. In germline, CDR1 is SEHNR, CDR2 FQNEAQ (reference sequence).

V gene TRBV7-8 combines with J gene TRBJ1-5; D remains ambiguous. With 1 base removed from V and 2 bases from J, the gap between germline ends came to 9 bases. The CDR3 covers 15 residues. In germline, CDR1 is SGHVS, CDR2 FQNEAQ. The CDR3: CASSLGAVGNQPQHF. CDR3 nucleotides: TGTGCCAGCAGCTTAGGGGCAGTTGGCAATCAGCCCCAGCATTTT.

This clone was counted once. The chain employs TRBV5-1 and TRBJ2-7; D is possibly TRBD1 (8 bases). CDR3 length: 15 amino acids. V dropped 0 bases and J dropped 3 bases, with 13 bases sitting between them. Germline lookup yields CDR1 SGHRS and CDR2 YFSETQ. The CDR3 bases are TGCGCCAGCAGCTTGGCAGGGGGCGGGGGCTACGAGCAGTACTTC. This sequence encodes CASSLAGGGGYEQYF.

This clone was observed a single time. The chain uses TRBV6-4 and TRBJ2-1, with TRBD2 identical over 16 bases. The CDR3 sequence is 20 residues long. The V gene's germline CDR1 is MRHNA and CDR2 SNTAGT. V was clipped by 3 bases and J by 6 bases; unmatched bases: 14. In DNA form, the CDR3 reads TGTGCCAGCAGTGAGAGGAGTGGGACTAGCGGGAGGGCTCCCCCCAATGAGCAGTTCTTC. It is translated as CASSERSGTSGRAPPNEQFF.

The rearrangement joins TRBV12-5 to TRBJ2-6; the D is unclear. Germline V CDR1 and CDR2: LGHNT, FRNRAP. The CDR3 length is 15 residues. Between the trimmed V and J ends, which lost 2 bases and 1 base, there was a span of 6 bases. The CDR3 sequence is CASGLSVSGANVLTF. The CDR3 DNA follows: TGTGCTAGTGGTTTGTCGGTTTCTGGGGCCAACGTCCTGACTTTC. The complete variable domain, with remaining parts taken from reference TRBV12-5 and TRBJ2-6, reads DARVTQTPRHKVTEMGQEVTMRCQPILGHNTVFWYRQTMMQGLELLAYFRNRAPLDDSGMPKDRFSAEMPDATLATLKIQPSEPRDSAVYFCASGLSVSGANVLTFGAGSRLTVL.

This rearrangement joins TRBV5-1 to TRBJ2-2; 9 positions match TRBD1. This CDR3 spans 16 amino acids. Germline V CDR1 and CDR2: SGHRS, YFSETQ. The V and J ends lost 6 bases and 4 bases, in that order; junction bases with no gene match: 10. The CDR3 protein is CASTSTGGLVTGELFF. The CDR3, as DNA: TGCGCCAGCACCTCTACAGGGGGCTTGGTCACCGGGGAGCTGTTTTTT.

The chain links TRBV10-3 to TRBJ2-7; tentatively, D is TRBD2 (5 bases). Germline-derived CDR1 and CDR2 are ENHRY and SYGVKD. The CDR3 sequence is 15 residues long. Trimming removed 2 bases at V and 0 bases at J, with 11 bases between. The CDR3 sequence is CAISETPGSSYEQYF. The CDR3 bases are TGTGCCATCAGTGAGACGCCTGGGAGCTCCTACGAGCAGTACTTC.